The next 20 T cell receptor beta chains were all read from a single sample in a study of blood T cells in healthy people across ages. Alongside a J-beta primer mix, a sample-barcoded 5' primer served in a second PCR lasting roughly 7 to 11 cycles. MiXCR, applied by TCRdb to the 5' RACE reads, yields one record per CDR3 protein. The profile shows 1 million or so distinct CDR3 sequences, around 25% of them singletons. In addition, the sample was reused for a study of T cells of mothers and their children.

Material for sequencing was blood. These receptor sequences come from a girl under 10 years old in good health.

This clonotype occurred a few times. The rearrangement joins TRBV7-8 to TRBJ1-4; TRBD1 might be the D (6 bases). V was trimmed by 5 bases and J by 8 bases, leaving 15 bases between them. The CDR3 consists of 14 residues. CDR1 is SGHVS, CDR2 FQNEAQ, per germline. CDR3 in DNA: TGTGCCAGCAGCATAGGACAGTCATGGGAAAAACTGTTTTTT. Amino acid sequence: CASSIGQSWEKLFF.

The genes are TRBV10-2 and TRBJ2-1; TRBD2 agrees at 8 bases. The J call may not be correct, given that the DNA end is closer to TRBJ2-5. The germline V gene has CDR1 WSHSY and CDR2 SAAADI. CDR3 length: 18 residues. The CDR3 bases are TGCGCCAGCAGTGAGTCTCCAAGCGGGGGCCTCCATTTAGAGACCCAGTACTTC. As protein: CASSESPSGGLHLETQYF.

With respect to this clonotype: This may arise from a read error, as a much more abundant clone is one base away. This chain connects TRBV7-2 to TRBJ2-1; TRBD2 is a possible D gene (5 bases). Germline V gene data show CDR1 as SGHTA and CDR2 as FQGNSA. V was pared by 3 bases and J by 4 bases, with 10 bases between. The CDR3 consists of 14 residues. The CDR3 region has the DNA TGTGCCAGCAGCTTGGCTCGCGGGTACAATGAGCAGTTCTTC. The encoded protein is CASSLARGYNEQFF. Variable domain in full (rest from reference TRBV7-2 and TRBJ2-1): GAGVSQSPSNKVTEKGKDVELRCDPISGHTALYWYRQSLGQGLEFLIYFQGNSAPDKSGLPSDRFSAERTGGSVSTLTIQRTQQEDSAVYLCASSLARGYNEQFFGPGTRLTVL.

J is TRBJ2-5 and V is TRBV5-1; D may correspond to TRBD1 or TRBD2 (5 bases each). CDR1 and CDR2 from the germline V gene are SGHRS and YFSETQ. The CDR3 has 15 residues. The V end was cut by 0 bases, the J end by 2 bases, with 11 bases between. CDR3 protein: CASSLAPGPQETQYF. CDR3 sequence (DNA): TGCGCCAGCAGCTTGGCCCCGGGGCCTCAAGAGACCCAGTACTTC.

This clonotype was detected a few times. CDR3: CASSRDGLQETQYF. In nucleotides, the CDR3 is TGTGCCAGCAGCCGAGATGGTCTCCAAGAGACCCAGTACTTC. V is TRBV7-9 and J is TRBJ2-5; D is unclear. This CDR3 is built from 14 residues. From germline, CDR1 is SEHNR and CDR2 FQNEAQ (reference sequence). V was trimmed by 5 bases and J by 1 base, leaving 11 bases between them. The entire variable domain, with the rest obtained from reference TRBV7-9 and TRBJ2-5, is as follows: DTGVSQNPRHKITKRGQNVTFRCDPISEHNRLYWYRQTLGQGPEFLTYFQNEAQLEKSRLLSDRFSAERPKGSFSTLEIQRTEQGDSAMYLCASSRDGLQETQYFGPGTRLLVL.

The V gene is TRBV6-5, the J gene TRBJ2-5; TRBD1 is a possible D gene (6 bases). The J call is in doubt because the DNA end fits TRBJ2-7 better. Germline CDR1 and CDR2: MNHEY and SVGAGI. This CDR3 comprises 14 residues. The CDR3 loop is CASSTGTPINEQYF. Written as DNA, the CDR3 is TGTGCCAGCAGCACCGGGACACCCATCAACGAGCAGTACTTC.

This clonotype was picked up a small number of times. This chain connects TRBV29-1 to TRBJ2-7, with D unresolved. Trimming removed 4 bases from V and 4 bases from J, with 14 bases in between. This CDR3 comprises 13 residues. Germline-derived CDR1 and CDR2 are SQVTM and ANQGSEA. The CDR3 reads CSVVDTDVYEQYF. For the CDR3, the DNA is TGCAGCGTTGTTGATACCGACGTATACGAGCAGTACTTC.

This clonotype has more than one count but fewer than ten. The CDR3, as DNA: TGTGCCAGCAGCTTTTTACGGTCCTACGAGCAGTACTTC. It encodes CASSFLRSYEQYF. The chain is built from TRBV5-6 and TRBJ2-1, with unresolved D. The J call is doubtful: the DNA matches TRBJ2-7 better. The CDR3 totals 13 residues. The V gene's germline CDR1 is SGHDT and CDR2 YYEEEE.

This chain joins TRBV20-1 and TRBJ2-5; no clear D. The J call may not be correct, given that the DNA end is closer to TRBJ2-7. The germline V gene has CDR1 DFQATT and CDR2 SNEGSKA (reference sequence). This CDR3 spans 14 amino acids. The CDR3 DNA reads as TGCAGTGCTAGAGATCTCTGGGGTACCTACGAGCAGTACTTC. This codes for CSARDLWGTYEQYF.

This clonotype was seen a handful of times. V usage is TRBV29-1 and J usage is TRBJ2-5, with D possibly being TRBD2 (5 bases). The CDR3 sequence is 11 residues long. Trimming stripped 7 bases from V and 3 bases from J, with 9 bases between. Germline CDR1 SQVTM, CDR2 ANQGSEA. CDR3 loop: CSAVLEETQYF. The CDR3 bases are TGCAGCGCCGTACTAGAAGAGACCCAGTACTTC.

CDR3 sequence reads: CASSEGGRNTEAFF. The CDR3 DNA reads as TGTGCCAGCAGTGAAGGAGGGCGGAACACTGAAGCTTTCTTT. The V gene is TRBV25-1, the J gene TRBJ1-1, with no clear D. The CDR3 is 14 residues long. CDR1 and CDR2 (germline): MGHDK, SYGVNS. V lost 2 bases to trimming and J lost 1 base, with 8 bases between them.

This chain connects TRBV20-1 to TRBJ2-1; TRBD2 is a possible D gene (6 bases). The V gene's germline CDR1 is DFQATT and CDR2 SNEGSKA (reference sequence). This CDR3 is built from 14 residues. Trimming pared 0 bases from V and 3 bases from J, leaving 9 bases between. CDR3 in amino acids: CSARDPGGYNEQFF. The CDR3 region has the DNA TGCAGTGCTAGAGATCCCGGGGGCTACAATGAGCAGTTCTTC.

To note about this clonotype: An end of the junction differs from the germline gene, which may be a read error. V is TRBV7-2 and J is TRBJ2-1; D remains unclear. This CDR3 region has 11 residues. The V gene's germline CDR1 is SGHTA and CDR2 FQGNSA. The CDR3: CDSSSLGLKFF. Written as DNA, the CDR3 is TGTGACAGCAGCTCCCTGGGCCTTAAGTTCTTC.

The rearrangement uses TRBV5-1 and TRBJ2-3, with D possibly called TRBD1 or TRBD2 (5 bases each). This CDR3 is built from 15 residues. CDR1 SGHRS and CDR2 YFSETQ come from the germline V gene. With 2 bases removed from V and 4 bases from J, the gap between germline ends came to 14 bases. CDR3 residues: CASSFPGADADTQYF. The CDR3 nucleotides read TGCGCCAGCAGCTTCCCCGGGGCTGATGCAGATACGCAGTATTTT. Full variable domain (outside the CDR3, taken from reference TRBV5-1 and TRBJ2-3): KAGVTQTPRYLIKTRGQQVTLSCSPISGHRSVSWYQQTPGQGLQFLFEYFSETQRNKGNFPGRFSGRQFSNSRSEMNVSTLELGDSALYLCASSFPGADADTQYFGPGTRLTVL.

This clonotype has just a few counts. The chain uses TRBV29-1 and TRBJ1-2; D is uncertain. The V and J ends lost 0 bases and 8 bases respectively, with 13 bases between them. The CDR3 runs to 13 residues. CDR1 is SQVTM, CDR2 ANQGSEA, per germline. This chain's CDR3 is CSVEDVGSKGYTF. In nucleotides, the CDR3 is TGCAGCGTTGAAGACGTAGGGAGTAAAGGCTACACCTTC.

The sample holds a few counts of this clonotype. The chain combines TRBV9 with TRBJ1-3; perhaps TRBD1 as D (5 bases). Germline CDR1 is SGDLS and CDR2 is YYNGEE. The CDR3 runs to 15 residues. Trimming took off 2 bases at V and 3 bases at J, with 12 bases between the two ends. For the CDR3, the DNA is TGTGCCAGCAGCGTCGAAGGGACGCATGGAAACACCATATATTTT. Translation: CASSVEGTHGNTIYF. The full variable domain, completed using reference TRBV9 and TRBJ1-3, is DSGVTQTPKHLITATGQRVTLRCSPRSGDLSVYWYQQSLDQGLQFLIQYYNGEERAKGNILERFSAQQFPDLHSELNLSSLELGDSALYFCASSVEGTHGNTIYFGEGSWLTVV.

This sequence joins TRBV27 and TRBJ2-5; possible D gene TRBD1, 5 bases. The J call may be mistaken, given a closer DNA end match to TRBJ2-7. The CDR3 extends over 11 amino acids. Germline V lookup: CDR1 MNHEY, CDR2 SMNVEV (reference sequence). Written as DNA, the CDR3 is TGTGCCAGCGGGTGGGGCGACGAGCAGTACTTC. Translating gives CASGWGDEQYF.

The chain is built from TRBV13 and TRBJ2-1, with a weak D call TRBD1 (6 bases). CDR1 and CDR2 from the germline V gene are PRHDT and FYEKMQ (reference sequence). V lost 1 base and J 4 bases, leaving 11 bases between the germline ends. The CDR3 has 15 amino acids. CDR3 loop: CASSLEGQPYNEQFF. The CDR3 bases are TGTGCCAGCAGCTTAGAAGGACAGCCATACAATGAGCAGTTCTTC.

This clonotype has a handful of counts. The rearrangement uses TRBV11-2 and TRBJ2-6; D is unresolved. The germline gives CDR1 SGHAT, CDR2 FQNNGV. V lost 5 bases and J lost 4, with 24 bases in between. This CDR3 region has 19 residues. The CDR3, as DNA: TGTGCCAGCAGCCCTCGCGTGAGACCACTTATCTCCGGGGCCAACGTCCTGACTTTC. It encodes CASSPRVRPLISGANVLTF.

The chain has TRBV20-1 and TRBJ2-4, with TRBD2 as a possible D gene (6 bases). The germline gives CDR1 DFQATT, CDR2 SNEGSKA (reference sequence). Trimming removed 3 bases at V and 8 bases at J, with 14 bases between. There are 13 residues in the CDR3. For the CDR3, the DNA is TGCAGTGCTAGTGGAGGGAAGTATGACATTCAGTACTTC. Protein product: CSASGGKYDIQYF.